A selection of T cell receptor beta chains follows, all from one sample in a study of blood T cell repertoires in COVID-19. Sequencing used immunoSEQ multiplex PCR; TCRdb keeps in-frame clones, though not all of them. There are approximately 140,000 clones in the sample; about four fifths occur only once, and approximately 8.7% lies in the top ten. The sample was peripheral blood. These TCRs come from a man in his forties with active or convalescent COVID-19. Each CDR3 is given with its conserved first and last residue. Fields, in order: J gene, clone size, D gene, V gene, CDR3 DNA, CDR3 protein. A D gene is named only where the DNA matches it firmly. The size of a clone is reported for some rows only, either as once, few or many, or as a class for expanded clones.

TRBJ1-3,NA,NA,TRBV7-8,TGTGCCAGCAGGCTCGCGAGCTCTGGAAACACCATATATTTT,CASRLASSGNTIYF
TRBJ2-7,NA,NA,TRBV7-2,TGTGCCAGCAGCCCCCATGGAGGGTCCTACGAGCAGTACTTC,CASSPHGGSYEQYF
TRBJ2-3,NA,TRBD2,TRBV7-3,TGTGCCAGCAGCCCCAATAGTGGCGGGGGTAGCGCAGATACGCAGTATTTT,CASSPNSGGGSADTQYF
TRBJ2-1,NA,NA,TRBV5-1,TGCGCCAGCAGCTTGGAGCGGACCTACAATGAGCAGTTCTTC,CASSLERTYNEQFF
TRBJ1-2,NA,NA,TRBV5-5,TGTGCCAGCAGCCTAAAAACAGGGTCGCTAAACTATGGCTACACCTTC,CASSLKTGSLNYGYTF
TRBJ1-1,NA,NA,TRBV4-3,TGCGCCAGCAGCCGCAACAATCTAGCGAACACTGAAGCTTTCTTT,CASSRNNLANTEAFF
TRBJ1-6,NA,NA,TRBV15,TGTGCCACCAGCAGAGGCGGGCAGGGAGGTTCACCCCTCCACTTT,CATSRGGQGGSPLHF
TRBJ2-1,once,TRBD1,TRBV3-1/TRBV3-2,TGTGCCAGCAGCCATCTAACAGGGGGTTCTGAGCAGTTCTTC,CASSHLTGGSEQFF
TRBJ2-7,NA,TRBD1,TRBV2,TGTGCCAGCAGGGGACAGGGATACGAGCAGTACTTC,CASRGQGYEQYF
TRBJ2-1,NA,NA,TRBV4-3,TGCGCCAGCAGCCAAGGGCGGGCTTGGAATGAGCAGTTCTTC,CASSQGRAWNEQFF
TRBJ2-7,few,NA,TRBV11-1,TGTGCCAGCAGCTTAGCTAGCGGTTATGAGTACGAGCAGTACTTC,CASSLASGYEYEQYF
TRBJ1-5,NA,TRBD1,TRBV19,TGTGCCAGTAGTATTCAGGTAGGACAGGGGATGAGTCAGCCCCAGCATTTT,CASSIQVGQGMSQPQHF
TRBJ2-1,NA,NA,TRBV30,TGTGCCTGGAGTGGAGGCGGGGAGACTTACAATGAGCAGTTCTTC,CAWSGGGETYNEQFF
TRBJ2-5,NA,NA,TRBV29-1,TGCAGCGTTGAAGATAACGGGGGTGCAACAAAGACCCAGTACTTC,CSVEDNGGATKTQYF
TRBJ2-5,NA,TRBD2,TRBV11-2,TGTGCCAGCAGACCCGGGACTACCTACCAAGAGACCCAGTACTTC,CASRPGTTYQETQYF
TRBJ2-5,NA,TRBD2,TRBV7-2,TGTGCCAGCAGCCTAACCGGGACTAGCGGGGGGGCGAGCCAGTACTTC,CASSLTGTSGGASQYF
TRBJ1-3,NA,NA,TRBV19,TGTGCCAGTAGTATTGGCGGAAACACCATATATTTT,CASSIGGNTIYF
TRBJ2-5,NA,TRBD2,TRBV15,TGTGCCACCAGCAGAATTACTAGCGGGCAAGAGACCCAGTACTTC,CATSRITSGQETQYF
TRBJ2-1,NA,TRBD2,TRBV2,TGTGCCAGCGTGGGGACTAGCGGGGGGGACCTCTACAATGAGCAGTTCTTC,CASVGTSGGDLYNEQFF
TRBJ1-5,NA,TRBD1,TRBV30,TGTGCCTGGAGTGTACTGAGGACAGGGGGTTATCAGCCCCAGCATTTT,CAWSVLRTGGYQPQHF
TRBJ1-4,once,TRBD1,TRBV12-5,TGTGCTAGTGGTTTGGCTACAGGGGGCGATGAAAAACTGTTTTTT,CASGLATGGDEKLFF
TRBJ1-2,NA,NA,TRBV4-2,TGTGCCAGCAGCCAAGACAACAGCTATGGCTACACCTTC,CASSQDNSYGYTF
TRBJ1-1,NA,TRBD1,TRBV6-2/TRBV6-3,TGTGCCAGCAGTTACTCCAGGGGGCCGTACACTGAAGCTTTCTTT,CASSYSRGPYTEAFF
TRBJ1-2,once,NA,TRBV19,TGTGCCACCTCGGAGGGATGGTATGGCTACACCTTC,CATSEGWYGYTF
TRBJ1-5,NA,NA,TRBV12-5,TGTGCTAGTGGTTTGGTACGAGGGGGGGGCAATCAGCCCCAGCATTTT,CASGLVRGGGNQPQHF
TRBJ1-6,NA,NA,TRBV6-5,TGTGCCAGCAGTTACCGTGGGCCAGGCACCGCTTCACCCCTCCACTTT,CASSYRGPGTASPLHF
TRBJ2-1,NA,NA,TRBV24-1,TGTGCCACCAGTGAGGGGACAATTGGGGAGCAGTTCTTC,CATSEGTIGEQFF
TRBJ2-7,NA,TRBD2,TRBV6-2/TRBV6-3,TGTGCCAGCAGTTCCCTAAGGACTAGCGGGGCTACCTACGAGCAGTACTTC,CASSSLRTSGATYEQYF
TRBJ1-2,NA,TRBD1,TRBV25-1,TGTGCCACCGGGGGACAGGTCCCTGGCTACACCTTC,CATGGQVPGYTF
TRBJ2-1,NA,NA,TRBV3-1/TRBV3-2,TGTGCCAGCAGCCAAGATAAAGGTCGCAGGTACAATGAGCAGTTCTTC,CASSQDKGRRYNEQFF
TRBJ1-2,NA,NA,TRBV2,TGTGCCAGCAGTGTCCGGGGGGACATCCCAAATGGCTACACCTTC,CASSVRGDIPNGYTF
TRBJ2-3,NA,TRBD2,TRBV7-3,TGTGCCAGCAGCTCTCCTAGCGGGGGGACCTCAGATACGCAGTATTTT,CASSSPSGGTSDTQYF
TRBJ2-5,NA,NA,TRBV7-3,TGTGCCAGCAGCTTAATGGGCGGGGAAGAGACCCAGTACTTC,CASSLMGGEETQYF
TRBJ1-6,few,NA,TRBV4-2,TGTGCCAGCAGCCAAGACCCGGATTCACCCCTCCACTTT,CASSQDPDSPLHF
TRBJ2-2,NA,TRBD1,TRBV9,TGTGCCAGCAGCGTAGGGACAGGGGTCGACACCGGGGAGCTGTTTTTT,CASSVGTGVDTGELFF
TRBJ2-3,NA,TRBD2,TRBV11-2,TGTGCCAGCAGCTTAGAACTAGCGGGGGGAGGAGGAGATACGCAGTATTTT,CASSLELAGGGGDTQYF
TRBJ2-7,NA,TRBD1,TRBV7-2,TGTGCCAGCAGCTTTTGGACAGGGGGCGACGAGCAGTACTTC,CASSFWTGGDEQYF
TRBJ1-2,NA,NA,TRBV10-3,TGTGCCATCAGTGATCTCTATGGCTACACCTTC,CAISDLYGYTF
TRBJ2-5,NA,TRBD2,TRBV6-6,TGTGCCAGCAGTTACCCCGGACTAGTGGGGGAGACCCAGTACTTC,CASSYPGLVGETQYF
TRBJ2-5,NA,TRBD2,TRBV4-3,TGCGCCAGCAGCCAGCTAGCGGGGTTGGGAAAGACCCAGTACTTC,CASSQLAGLGKTQYF
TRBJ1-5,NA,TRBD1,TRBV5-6,TGTGCCAGCAGCGTTATGACAGGGAACAATCAGCCCCAGCATTTT,CASSVMTGNNQPQHF
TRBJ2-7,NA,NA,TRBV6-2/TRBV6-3,TGTGCCAGCAGTTACCCGCCTGCGGCGGGATCCTACGAGCAGTACTTC,CASSYPPAAGSYEQYF
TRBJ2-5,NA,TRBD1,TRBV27,TGTGCCAGCAGCCTCTCGACAGGGAACCAAGAGACCCAGTACTTC,CASSLSTGNQETQYF
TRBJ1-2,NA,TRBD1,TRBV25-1,TGTGCCAGCAGTGAACTTGAGACAGGGGGCCACTATGGCTACACCTTC,CASSELETGGHYGYTF
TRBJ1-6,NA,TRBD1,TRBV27,TGTGCCAGCAGTTTCTCACAGGGGGCGCAGTCACCCCTCCACTTT,CASSFSQGAQSPLHF